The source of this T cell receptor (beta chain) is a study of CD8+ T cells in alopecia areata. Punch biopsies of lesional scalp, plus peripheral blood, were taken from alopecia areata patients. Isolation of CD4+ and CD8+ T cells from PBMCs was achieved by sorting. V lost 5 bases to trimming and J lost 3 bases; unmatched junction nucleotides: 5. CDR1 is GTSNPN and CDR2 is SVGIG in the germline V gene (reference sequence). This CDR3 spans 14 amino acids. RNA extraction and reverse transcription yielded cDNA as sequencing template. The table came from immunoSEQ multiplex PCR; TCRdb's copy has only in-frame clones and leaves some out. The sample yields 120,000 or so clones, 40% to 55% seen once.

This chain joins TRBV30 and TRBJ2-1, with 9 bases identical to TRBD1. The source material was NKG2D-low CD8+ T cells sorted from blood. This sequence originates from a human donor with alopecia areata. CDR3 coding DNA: TGTGCCTGGGCACAGGGGGCGGGCTACAATGAGCAGTTCTTC. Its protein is CAWAQGAGYNEQFF.